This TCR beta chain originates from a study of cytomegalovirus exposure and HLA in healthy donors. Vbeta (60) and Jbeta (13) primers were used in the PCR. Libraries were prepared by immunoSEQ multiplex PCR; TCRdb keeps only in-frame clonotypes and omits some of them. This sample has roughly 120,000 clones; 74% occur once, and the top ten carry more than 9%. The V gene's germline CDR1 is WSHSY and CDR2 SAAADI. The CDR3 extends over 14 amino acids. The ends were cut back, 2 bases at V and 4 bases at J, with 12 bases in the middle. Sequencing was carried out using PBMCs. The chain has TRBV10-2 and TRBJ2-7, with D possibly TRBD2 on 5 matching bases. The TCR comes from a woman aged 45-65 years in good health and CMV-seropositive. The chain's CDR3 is CASSEPARTYEQYF. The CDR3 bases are TGCGCCAGCAGTGAGCCGGCTAGGACTTACGAGCAGTACTTC.